A single sample is the source of the 25 T cell receptor beta chains below, sequenced in a study of blood T cells in healthy people across ages. Sample-barcoded 5' priming and a J-beta primer mix drove a second PCR of roughly 7 to 11 cycles. Using its own MiXCR run on the 5' RACE reads, TCRdb lists one record per CDR3 protein. The sample includes about 640,000 distinct CDR3 sequences, 58% of them seen just once. Sequenced input: blood. The receptor source for this set is a man between 60 and 75 years old in good health.

This clonotype was seen repeatedly, ten times or more. The chain carries TRBV12-3 or TRBV12-4 and TRBJ2-5; D unresolved. The V gene lost 5 bases and the J gene lost 4 bases, with 8 bases spanning the gap. The length of the CDR3 is 12 residues. In DNA form, the CDR3 reads TGTGCCAGCAGTGCCCAAGTAGAGACCCAGTACTTC. Encoded protein: CASSAQVETQYF.

This clonotype was found a few times. DNA for the CDR3: TGTGCCAGCAGCCAAGGGACAGATTCCTACGAGCAGTACTTC. It is translated as CASSQGTDSYEQYF. V usage is TRBV3-1 and J usage is TRBJ2-7; a possible D gene is TRBD1 (6 bases). Germline V lookup: CDR1 LGHDT, CDR2 YNNKEL (reference sequence). V shed 1 base and J shed 1 base, with 8 bases lying between them. The CDR3 extends over 14 amino acids.

The rearrangement joins TRBV15 to TRBJ2-7, with TRBD2 identical over 7 bases. The J call may be faulty, since TRBJ2-5 better matches the DNA end. The CDR3 extends over 14 amino acids. Germline values: CDR1 LNHNV, CDR2 YYDKDF (reference sequence). The CDR3 sequence is CATSRASGGETQYF. Here the CDR3 DNA reads TGTGCCACCAGCAGAGCTAGCGGCGGAGAGACCCAGTACTTC.

This rearrangement joins TRBV5-8 to TRBJ2-1, with 7 bases aligning to TRBD1. V dropped 1 base and J dropped 4; count of bases not matched to a gene: 8. Germline V lookup: CDR1 SGHTS, CDR2 YDEGEE. The CDR3 is 16 residues long. Here the CDR3 DNA reads TGTGCCAGCAGCTTGTTCCAAGGACAGGTGTACAATGAGCAGTTCTTC. It is translated as CASSLFQGQVYNEQFF. The full variable domain, rest sourced from reference TRBV5-8 and TRBJ2-1, is EAGVTQSPTHLIKTRGQQATLRCSPISGHTSVYWYQQALGLGLQFLLWYDEGEERNRGNFPPRFSGRQFPNYSSELNVNALELEDSALYLCASSLFQGQVYNEQFFGPGTRLTVL.

The chain combines TRBV20-1 with TRBJ2-2, with 9 bases aligning to TRBD2. The ends lost 6 bases at V and 5 bases at J; junction bases unmatched: 22. This CDR3 contains 19 residues. Germline loops: CDR1 DFQATT, CDR2 SNEGSKA (reference sequence). CDR3 bases: TGCAGTGCCCTGGGAGCTAGCGGGACTATAAACGACCAAACCGGGGAGCTGTTTTTT. This codes for CSALGASGTINDQTGELFF.

This chain connects TRBV21-1 to TRBJ1-2; the table gives TRBD1 as D, unverified against the DNA. TRBV21-1 corresponds to a pseudogene. The CDR3 runs 16 residues. This CDR3 reads CASSKALPAGTYGYTF. In DNA, the CDR3 is TGTGCCAGCAGCAAAGCCCTCCCTGCAGGGACCTATGGCTACACCTTC.

Only a few counts were recorded for this clonotype. The rearrangement links TRBV4-1 to TRBJ1-1, with D unclear. The ends were cut back, 4 bases at V and 0 bases at J, with 9 bases in the middle. Germline V gene lookup returns CDR1 MGHRA and CDR2 YSYEKL. The CDR3 is made up of 14 amino acids. The CDR3 here is CASSPPGLNTEAFF. The CDR3 DNA follows: TGCGCCAGCAGCCCGCCGGGGTTGAACACTGAAGCTTTCTTT.

This clonotype was seen a few times. The chain carries TRBV7-2 and TRBJ2-7, with a tentative D call TRBD2 (5 bases). CDR3 size: 14 residues. V lost 1 base and J 2 bases, leaving 9 bases between the germline ends. The germline V gene encodes CDR1 SGHTA and CDR2 FQGNSA. CDR3 nucleotides: TGTGCCAGCAGCTTAGAATGGAGGACCTACGAGCAGTACTTC. Amino acids: CASSLEWRTYEQYF.

This rearrangement joins TRBV5-1 to TRBJ2-7, with D unresolved. The DNA end favors TRBJ2-5, so the J call may be wrong. Germline CDR1 SGHRS, CDR2 YFSETQ. The CDR3 extends over 14 amino acids. In DNA form, the CDR3 reads TGCGCCAGCAGCTTTGAAGGGATGCAAGAGACCCAGTACTTC. It translates to CASSFEGMQETQYF.

The rearrangement links TRBV7-2 to TRBJ2-3; 8 bases fit TRBD2. CDR1 is SGHTA, CDR2 FQGNSA, per germline. V trimming: 2 bases; J trimming: 2 bases; junction bases outside the gene matches: 9. This CDR3 contains 17 residues. CDR3 coding DNA: TGTGCCAGCAGCTTACCTTCGGCGGGGGGTCACACAGATACGCAGTATTTT. Translation gives CASSLPSAGGHTDTQYF.

Turning to this clonotype: Since a much larger clone is just one base distant, this may be a read error. The chain couples TRBV2 to TRBJ2-5; 9 bases are a match to TRBD1. V shed 6 bases and J 5 bases; nucleotides not matched to a gene: 4. Germline V lookup: CDR1 SNHLY, CDR2 FYNNEI. This CDR3 has 13 amino acids. The CDR3 DNA reads as TGTGCCAGCAGAGGGGACAGGGACGAGACCCAGTACTTC. Translated, it gives CASRGDRDETQYF.

The V call is TRBV7-2, the J call TRBJ2-3, with D possibly being TRBD2 (5 bases). Germline lookup yields CDR1 SGHTA and CDR2 FQGNSA. There are 15 residues in the CDR3. V shed 4 bases and J shed 4 bases, with 15 bases lying between them. DNA of the CDR3: TGTGCCAGCAGCTGGCCGGGAACCGAGTCAGATACGCAGTATTTT. This translates into CASSWPGTESDTQYF.

The rearrangement uses TRBV6-5 and TRBJ2-4; perhaps D is TRBD1 or TRBD2 (5 bases each). The CDR3 loop spans 16 amino acids. With 6 bases removed from V and 0 bases from J, the gap between germline ends came to 15 bases. From germline, CDR1 is MNHEY and CDR2 SVGAGI. CDR3 nucleotides: TGTGCCAGCAGGCGACAGAGAGGGGTAGCCAAAAACATTCAGTACTTC. The encoded protein is CASRRQRGVAKNIQYF.

CDR3 loop: CASKGWQETQYF. As DNA, the CDR3 is TGTGCCAGCAAGGGATGGCAAGAGACCCAGTACTTC. This chain joins TRBV2 and TRBJ2-5; D gene uncertain. With 7 bases removed from V and 2 bases from J, the gap between germline ends came to 8 bases. Germline CDR1 SNHLY, CDR2 FYNNEI. The CDR3 covers 12 residues.

The chain uses TRBV18 and TRBJ2-6; D not certain. V shed 3 bases and J shed 0 bases, with 12 bases lying between them. CDR1 is KGHSH and CDR2 is LQKENI in the germline V gene. The CDR3 sequence is 17 residues long. In nucleotides, the CDR3 is TGTGCCAGCTCACCCTCGGCAGGCACCTCTGGGGCCAACGTCCTGACTTTC. Translating gives CASSPSAGTSGANVLTF. Looking up the rest from reference TRBV18 and TRBJ2-6 gives the full variable domain: NAGVMQNPRHLVRRRGQEARLRCSPMKGHSHVYWYRQLPEEGLKFMVYLQKENIIDESGMPKERFSAEFPKEGPSILRIQQVVRGDSAAYFCASSPSAGTSGANVLTFGAGSRLTVL.

This clonotype was picked up one time. The chain joins TRBV3-1 to TRBJ2-2; 10 nucleotides align to TRBD1. CDR3 size: 16 residues. Losses at the gene ends were 5 bases for V and 7 bases for J; bases not matched to a gene: 10. The V gene's germline CDR1 is LGHDT and CDR2 YNNKEL (reference sequence). The CDR3 loop is CASSKLRQGADGELFF. Written as DNA, the CDR3 is TGTGCCAGCAGCAAACTTAGACAGGGGGCAGACGGGGAGCTGTTTTTT. Full variable domain (missing parts from reference TRBV3-1 and TRBJ2-2): DTAVSQTPKYLVTQMGNDKSIKCEQNLGHDTMYWYKQDSKKFLKIMFSYNNKELIINETVPNRFSPKSPDKAHLNLHINSLELGDSAVYFCASSKLRQGADGELFFGEGSRLTVL.

This chain links TRBV2 with TRBJ2-4, with TRBD1 identical over 7 bases. CDR1 is SNHLY, CDR2 FYNNEI, per germline. The CDR3 is made up of 16 amino acids. The junction had 5 bases not matched to a gene; V was cut back by 3 bases and J by 0 bases. CDR3 DNA: TGTGCCAGCAGTGAGAGGGGGCAGCAAGCCAAAAACATTCAGTACTTC. This encodes CASSERGQQAKNIQYF.

This clonotype is a singleton in its sample. This sequence joins TRBV10-3 and TRBJ2-3; D not certain. CDR3 size: 12 residues. The V and J ends lost 0 bases and 11 bases respectively, with 9 bases between them. The V gene's germline CDR1 is ENHRY and CDR2 SYGVKD. CDR3 residues: CAISESIGLQYF. The CDR3 nucleotides read TGTGCCATCAGTGAGTCGATAGGATTGCAGTATTTT.

The chain couples TRBV3-1 to TRBJ1-2, with D unresolved. The CDR3 consists of 13 residues. Germline loops: CDR1 LGHDT, CDR2 YNNKEL (reference sequence). V shed 0 bases and J shed 5 bases, with 7 bases lying between them. The DNA of the CDR3 is TGTGCCAGCAGCCAAGATCCAGCTTATGGCTACACCTTC. As protein: CASSQDPAYGYTF. The full variable domain, rest sourced from reference TRBV3-1 and TRBJ1-2, is DTAVSQTPKYLVTQMGNDKSIKCEQNLGHDTMYWYKQDSKKFLKIMFSYNNKELIINETVPNRFSPKSPDKAHLNLHINSLELGDSAVYFCASSQDPAYGYTFGSGTRLTVV.

The chain employs TRBV4-1 and TRBJ1-1; D perhaps matches TRBD1 (6 bases). The CDR3 runs 16 residues. Trimming left V 6 bases short and J 8 bases short, with 25 bases between. Germline CDR1 and CDR2: MGHRA and YSYEKL. The CDR3 DNA reads TGCGCCAGCAGACTCGTCCTCGTGGGGGGCCAAGCCGAAGCTTTCTTT. Amino acids: CASRLVLVGGQAEAFF.

V is TRBV28 and J is TRBJ1-1; 8 bases are a match to TRBD1. The CDR3 is 18 amino acids. Trimming at V came to 2 bases and at J to 1 base, leaving 12 bases not matched to a gene. Germline V CDR1 and CDR2: MDHEN, SYDVKM. DNA for the CDR3: TGTGCCAGCAGTTTAGGCAGGGGGCAATTTTTAGCGAACACTGAAGCTTTCTTT. The encoded protein is CASSLGRGQFLANTEAFF.

The chain joins TRBV20-1 to TRBJ1-2, with a tentative D call TRBD1 (5 bases). The CDR3 loop spans 10 amino acids. Trimming took 4 bases from V and 10 from J, leaving 10 bases between them. Germline CDR1 reads DFQATT; CDR2 reads SNEGSKA (reference sequence). This CDR3 reads CSANRNDYTF. The DNA of the CDR3 is TGCAGTGCTAACAGGAATGACTACACCTTC.

V usage is TRBV28 and J usage is TRBJ2-7; maybe TRBD1 (6 bases). V lost 6 bases and J lost 3, with 12 bases in between. CDR3 size: 13 residues. The germline V gene encodes CDR1 MDHEN and CDR2 SYDVKM. The CDR3 sequence is CASSLAGVYEQYF. The CDR3 region has the DNA TGTGCCAGCAGCTTAGCAGGGGTCTACGAGCAGTACTTC.

The rearrangement links TRBV4-2 to TRBJ2-7; 10 bases match TRBD1. The CDR3 covers 15 residues. The V gene's germline CDR1 is LGHNA and CDR2 YNFKEQ. The trim removed 2 bases at V and 5 bases at J, leaving 6 bases unmatched. The CDR3 DNA reads TGTGCCAGCAGCCAAACCCGGGACAGGGGACACGAGCAGTACTTC. Its protein product is CASSQTRDRGHEQYF.

Regarding this clonotype: A much more abundant neighbour one base away suggests this may be a read error. This chain uses TRBV2 with TRBJ2-7, with 7 nucleotides matching TRBD2. CDR1 is SNHLY and CDR2 is FYNNEI in the germline V gene. V gave up 8 bases and J gave up 0 bases; unmatched junction bases: 4. The CDR3 has 13 amino acids. The CDR3 bases are TGTGCCAGCGCTAGCGGAGTCTCCTACGAGCAGTACTTC. It codes for CASASGVSYEQYF.